This T cell receptor beta chain was captured in a study of long-term antiretroviral therapy in people with HIV (dated 2022 in TCRdb). A note on the overall study: The earliest samples were collected roughly a decade before the 2015 WHO recommendation for immediate ART, at a time when ART was usually postponed until CD4 counts fell. A retrospective serial study tested whether ART initiation and durable HIV suppression were associated with changes in peripheral blood TRB repertoire composition and diversity. A total of over 150 cryopreserved PBMC samples came from 25 to 35 adults with confirmed HIV infection and were collected serially over a mean of around 6 years (range 1-12). Of the 25 to 30 participants with HIV, ten to eleven were female. No cross-contamination during QIAcube processing was seen in test extractions of a monoclonal T-cell line run alongside around 31 polyclonal samples.

Sequencing of the TRB variable region was done with the immunoSEQ hsTCRB v3.0 assay at survey level resolution. The target sequencing depth for TRB was roughly 35,000-50,000 T-cell genomes per sample. An Illumina MiSeq with a v3 150-cycle kit was used to sequence the pooled TRB libraries. For the original study's pipeline: Repertoire analysis was run in R within a reproducible Nextflow workflow that covered QC, data transformation and analysis. LymphoSeq2, an R package for AIRR-Seq data exploration, was used to implement custom analyses. A handful of samples that produced fewer than 5000 total TRB sequences were removed, so 190 or so HIV repertoires were analyzed. Among the approximately 180 retained HIV repertoires, under 65 were collected before ART initiation and roughly 130 after ART initiation. Repertoires were downsampled to 5000 TRB nucleotide sequences, and summary statistics were averaged over 100 downsampling iterations. The analysis kept only TRB sequences whose CDR3 regions were at least seven amino acids long. Diversity was measured with a Shannon entropy-derived clonality score and the Gini coefficient. In the repertoire networks, any two of the top 5000 CDR3 amino acid sequences were connected whenever the two sequences differed by an edit distance of one. GLIPH2 predicted antigen specificity groups and MHC restriction for TRB CDR3 amino acid sequences. To flag known associations with CMV, EBV, HIV or tissue antigens, CDR3 amino acid sequences were compared against VDJdb and McPAS-TCR. Pre-ART, post-ART and control groups were compared with Wilcoxon signed-rank tests and Holm-Bonferroni correction. TCRdb retrieved this table from immuneACCESS and kept in-frame rearrangements only. Not all clones are present; in checked studies, unresolved V genes account for under half, and no reason is known for the remainder. The V and J calls and the clone size are those of that table, but D and trimming were determined from the DNA. Here the sample has 17,000 or so clones; more than 85% occur a single time. The ten biggest clones cover approximately 8.7% of the sample.

To be included, a participant needed at least one PBMC sample from before ART initiation plus at least two post-ART samples. All participants with HIV were treated in the United States of America. Before DNA extraction, cryopreserved samples containing 1-10 million PBMC were thawed and washed. At the time of the earliest PBMC sample, participants with HIV were aged between roughly 20 and 60 years. Each participant contributed PBMC samples from 1-4 timepoints before ART initiation and 2-8 timepoints after ART initiation, with a median of 7 samples. For every participant, serial HIV viral load, CD4+ T-cell count, ART history and demographic data were obtained. Genomic DNA was extracted from unsorted PBMC with a Qiagen kit on a QIAcube, with processing performed in batches of 12 samples. The CDR3 starts with the cysteine, ends with the phenylalanine, and has 15 residues. Kept here is only the CDR3 DNA, which spans 45 bases and is read in frame from base 1. CDR1 and CDR2 were assigned from the germline V gene as SGHRS and YFSETQ. A distance of 12 bases separates the germline ends of V and J, which lose 0 bases and 6 bases respectively.

About this clone: Its antigen is not yet known. Base-call qualities are not available, and no considerably larger clone is one nucleotide away.

Study-level results and caveats: Samples dated from 2004 to 2017, and the ART regimens used may be less effective than current ones. Expanded TRB clones identified before ART initiation dominated the repertoire at all time points, although this dominance fluctuated and declined in many PLHIV after ART. Unsorted PBMC were profiled instead of sorted CD4+ and CD8+ T cells because pre-ART samples had limited cell numbers. Starting ART was linked to a significant rise in TRB diversity, yet even after long-term ART the diversity remained significantly lower than in transplant donor controls. HIV repertoires had narrower CDR3 length ranges than controls, and the network structure suggested an antigen-experienced repertoire that shifted only slightly toward naive after ART. Owing to limited PBMC availability, only the TCR beta chain was sequenced, without alpha chain pairing. No data were available on ART adherence, viral resistance or therapy changes, limiting inferences about post-ART repertoire changes.

The sample was unsorted PBMCs, taken 0.3 years after starting antiretroviral therapy. The rearrangement joined TRBV5-1 to TRBJ2-2; the D call is possibly TRBD1 or TRBD2, each sharing 5 bases. This receptor was taken from a man aged 55-75 years with HIV. The CDR3 region reads CASSLGGLRAGELFF. The nucleotide sequence is given as TGCGCCAGCAGCTTGGGGGGGTTGCGAGCCGGGGAGCTGTTTTTT.